The clone carrying this TCR beta chain has only one observation. The CDR3 extends over 16 amino acids. The germline CDR1 and CDR2 sequences are SGHNT and YYREEE (reference sequence). Trimming stripped 4 bases from V and 0 bases from J, with 15 bases between. When the RNA was reverse transcribed, random hexamers were used with an input of 0.5 to 1 ug. immunoSEQ multiplex PCR amplified TCR beta CDR3 across 54 Vbeta, 13 Jbeta. Using its own MiXCR run on the immunoSEQ multiplex PCR reads, TCRdb lists one record per CDR3 protein. The table lists 150,000 or so distinct CDR3 sequences, under 95% of them singletons. TCR beta from blood CD8+ and CD4+ T cells was sequenced. This sample was included in a study of CD8 T cells in Susac syndrome.

The sequence was obtained from a human donor in good health. The rearrangement uses TRBV5-4 and TRBJ2-3; D call uncertain. Material: CD4+ T cells from PBMCs. The CDR3 protein is CASSPGQIRSTDTQYF. The DNA of the CDR3 is TGTGCCAGCAGCCCGGGCCAAATCCGGAGCACAGATACGCAGTATTTT.